The following is a TCR beta chain sequence with its context. The target antigen is unknown. This may come from a read error, since a much larger clone is one base off. This sample was included in a study of breast tumors, draining lymph nodes, adjacent tissues. Study-level findings and limits: The lymph node origin of tumor T cells was framed as consistent with a hypothesis, not demonstrated. Tumor and nontumor repertoires were significantly more similar in luminal-like than in basal-like breast cancer. Findings are consistent with lymph node origin and intratumoral expansion of most tumor T cells. Tumors had less TCR diversity than lymph nodes, more than nontumor tissue.

CDR1 is MNHEY and CDR2 is SMNVEV in the germline V gene (reference sequence). This CDR3 has 13 amino acids. TCRdb used MiXCR to reprocess the multiplex PCR reads, holding one entry per CDR3 protein. The table records fewer than 150,000 distinct CDR3 sequences, approximately 21% of them present only once. The lymph nodes were axillary draining lymph nodes from breast cancer patients. The sequence was collected from a female donor with breast cancer. Some clones in this sample may be carry-over from other donors' samples. The sample was axillary lymph node tissue. J is TRBJ2-7 and V is TRBV27; D is ambiguous. Written as DNA, the CDR3 is TGTGCCAGCAGCCATCGGTTGGGGTACGGGCAGTACTTC. Translating gives CASSHRLGYGQYF.